This entry concerns a single T cell receptor beta chain. Its antigen is undetermined. This entry belongs to a study of T-cell reconstitution after alpha-beta-depleted transplantation in children. Molecular barcoding with unique molecular identifiers was used for the TCRbeta library. TCRdb itself ran the PCR reads through MiXCR, one entry per CDR3 protein. The repertoire holds 700,000 or so distinct CDR3 sequences, with around 13% as singletons. CDR1 is DFQATT, CDR2 SNEGSKA, per germline (reference sequence). The CDR3 sequence is 14 residues long. The V end was cut by 0 bases, the J end by 8 bases, with 16 bases between. Overall study findings and caveats: A year had passed since transplant, and T-cell counts and diversity by then came mostly from newly produced T cells. Recipient T cells and thymic progenitors that survived were the source of the high TCRbeta diversity seen at day 60 in some patients.

The starting material was PBMCs, obtained before TCRalphabeta/CD19-depleted stem cell transplant. The chain recombines TRBV20-1 with TRBJ1-2; tentative D call: TRBD1 (5 bases). The clonotype was recovered from a girl aged 2-10 years with congenital amegakaryocytic thrombocytopenia, due to receive a stem cell transplant. The DNA for the CDR3 is TGCAGTGCTAGAGATCTTCGGGGGGAAGACGGCTACACCTTC. Translating it yields CSARDLRGEDGYTF.